The 9 T cell receptor beta chains reported below all come from one sample, sequenced in a study of T cells in Graves' hyperthyroidism and ophthalmopathy. The CDR3 regions of TCR beta were amplified from RNA transcripts. The HTBI primer set was used in a first-round RT-PCR of the TCR CDR3. TCRdb independently ran MiXCR on the multiplex PCR reads; one entry per CDR3 protein. The sample includes about 350,000 distinct CDR3 sequences, roughly a sixth seen only once; the top ten take roughly 35%. Specimen: blood. The receptors were gathered from a young woman with Graves' hyperthyroidism that later progressed to Graves' ophthalmopathy.

The CDR3 DNA is TGCAGTGCTGTGCGACAGGAGGTAGAGACCCAGTACTTC. Protein product: CSAVRQEVETQYF. This chain joins TRBV20-1 and TRBJ2-5; the D gene is possibly TRBD1 (6 bases). The CDR3 extends over 13 amino acids. CDR1 is DFQATT and CDR2 is SNEGSKA in the germline V gene (reference sequence). The V end was cut by 5 bases, the J end by 4 bases, with 14 bases between.

This clonotype was detected many times. The rearrangement uses TRBV20-1 and TRBJ2-2; 7 bases fit TRBD1. The CDR3 covers 14 residues. Germline V CDR1 and CDR2: DFQATT, SNEGSKA (reference sequence). Unmatched junction bases numbered 8, after V lost 5 bases and J lost 5 bases. The CDR3 region has the DNA TGCAGTGCTCTAAAGGGGGCGAGGACCGGGGAGCTGTTTTTT. This sequence encodes CSALKGARTGELFF.

This chain joins TRBV2 and TRBJ2-1, with TRBD2 as a possible D gene (6 bases). From germline, CDR1 is SNHLY and CDR2 FYNNEI. The CDR3 contains 15 residues. V lost 7 bases, J lost 4 bases, and 17 bases lay in between. CDR3 DNA sequence: TGTGCCAGCACCACCACCGGGACTCCTTACAATGAGCAGTTCTTC. Protein sequence: CASTTTGTPYNEQFF.

This chain uses TRBV19 with TRBJ1-5; 8 bases are shared with TRBD1. This CDR3 is 16 amino acids long. Losses at the gene ends were 3 bases for V and 0 bases for J; bases not matched to a gene: 4. CDR1 LNHDA and CDR2 SQIVND come from the germline V gene (reference sequence). CDR3 protein: CASSIGTGYSNQPQHF. CDR3 nucleotide sequence: TGTGCCAGTAGTATTGGGACAGGTTATAGCAATCAGCCCCAGCATTTT.

This clonotype has a handful of counts. V usage is TRBV5-4 and J usage is TRBJ2-5; 8 nucleotides align to TRBD2. CDR1 and CDR2 (germline): SGHNT, YYREEE (reference sequence). CDR3 length: 17 residues. After removal of 5 bases from V and 2 bases from J, the junction contained 14 bases not matched to a gene. The CDR3 coding sequence is TGTGCCAGCAGGACATACCGAGCGGGAGTTTTACAAGAGACCCAGTACTTC. Translation: CASRTYRAGVLQETQYF. Drawing the rest from reference TRBV5-4 and TRBJ2-5, the complete variable domain is ETGVTQSPTHLIKTRGQQVTLRCSSQSGHNTVSWYQQALGQGPQFIFQYYREEENGRGNFPPRFSGLQFPNYSSELNVNALELDDSALYLCASRTYRAGVLQETQYFGPGTRLLVL.

This clonotype came up many times. The gene calls are TRBV20-1 and TRBJ1-5, with D possibly being TRBD1 (5 bases). The CDR3 contains 15 residues. V dropped 0 bases and J dropped 4 bases, with 13 bases sitting between them. Germline loops: CDR1 DFQATT, CDR2 SNEGSKA (reference sequence). The CDR3 DNA follows: TGCAGTGCTAGAGATCAATACAGGACTAATCAGCCCCAGCATTTT. It yields the protein CSARDQYRTNQPQHF.

The V call is TRBV7-3, the J call TRBJ2-1; possibly TRBD1 for D (7 bases). Trimming took 0 bases from V and 0 from J, leaving 12 bases between them. This CDR3 has 17 residues. CDR1 is SGHTA and CDR2 is FQGTGA in the germline V gene. The CDR3 is CASSLTGGQLSYNEQFF. The CDR3 DNA reads as TGTGCCAGCAGCTTAACGGGGGGACAGCTCTCCTACAATGAGCAGTTCTTC.

Ten or more counts support this clonotype. CDR3 nucleotides: TGTGCCAGCAGTTTCCAGGGAAGCAATCAGCCCCAGCATTTT. Encoded protein: CASSFQGSNQPQHF. The rearrangement links TRBV27 to TRBJ1-5; a possible D gene is TRBD1 (5 bases). The CDR3 loop spans 14 amino acids. Germline values: CDR1 MNHEY, CDR2 SMNVEV (reference sequence). With 3 bases removed from V and 1 base from J, the gap between germline ends came to 7 bases.

At least ten counts were recorded for this clonotype. This chain links TRBV27 with TRBJ1-5, with D tentatively TRBD1 (5 bases). The CDR3 consists of 15 residues. Trimming stripped 7 bases from V and 4 bases from J, with 17 bases between. CDR1 MNHEY and CDR2 SMNVEV come from the germline V gene (reference sequence). CDR3 amino acids: CASTKWGNRNQPQHF. For the CDR3, the DNA is TGTGCCAGCACAAAGTGGGGGAACCGGAATCAGCCCCAGCATTTT.